One and the same sample provided the 25 T cell receptor beta chains below, sequenced in a study of radiation and T cells in renal cell carcinoma. The table came from immunoSEQ multiplex PCR; TCRdb's copy has only in-frame clones and leaves some out. The repertoire holds 24,000 or so clones, with about 62% as singletons. The treatment here: treatment-naive control, cytoreductive nephrectomy. Sequenced material: tumor tissue, taken from a patient whose treatment was nephrectomy without radiotherapy. These receptors came from a man aged 40-49 years with renal cell carcinoma.

This chain links TRBV7-6 with TRBJ2-5, with TRBD2 matching 9 bases. V trimming: 1 base; J trimming: 5 bases; junction bases outside the gene matches: 5. The CDR3 sequence is 15 residues long. CDR1 and CDR2 from the germline V gene are SGHVS and FNYEAQ. The CDR3 region has the DNA TGTGCCAGCAGCTTAGGACTAGCGGTGGGGGAGACCCAGTACTTC. Its protein is CASSLGLAVGETQYF.

The chain couples TRBV5-1 to TRBJ2-2, with 11 bases aligning to TRBD2. Germline lookup yields CDR1 SGHRS and CDR2 YFSETQ. Unmatched junction bases numbered 1, after V lost 3 bases and J lost 3 bases. The length of the CDR3 is 15 residues. The CDR3 sequence is CASSSTSGDTGELFF. CDR3 DNA: TGCGCCAGCAGCTCGACTAGCGGGGACACCGGGGAGCTGTTTTTT. Based on the CDR3 plus reference TRBV5-1 and TRBJ2-2, the full variable domain is KAGVTQTPRYLIKTRGQQVTLSCSPISGHRSVSWYQQTPGQGLQFLFEYFSETQRNKGNFPGRFSGRQFSNSRSEMNVSTLELGDSALYLCASSSTSGDTGELFFGEGSRLTVL.

The V and J genes are TRBV13 and TRBJ1-2; a weak D match, TRBD1 (5 bases). Trimming removed 5 bases from V and 3 bases from J, with 16 bases in between. The CDR3 length is 15 residues. Per germline, CDR1 PRHDT and CDR2 FYEKMQ (reference sequence). The CDR3: CASSAPGSGDYGYTF. CDR3 nucleotide sequence: TGTGCCAGCAGCGCTCCAGGGAGTGGCGACTATGGCTACACCTTC.

This clone was detected only once. This chain links TRBV2 with TRBJ1-4; D is unclear. V was clipped by 0 bases and J by 12 bases, with 8 bases between them. CDR3 length equals 12 residues. The germline V gene has CDR1 SNHLY and CDR2 FYNNEI. Here the CDR3 DNA reads TGTGCCAGCAGTGAAGCGCGGCGAGAACTGTTTTTT. It codes for CASSEARRELFF.

The chain has TRBV28 and TRBJ1-5; no reliable D call. This CDR3 contains 16 residues. Germline CDR1 and CDR2: MDHEN and SYDVKM. The V and J ends lost 6 bases and 1 base respectively, with 16 bases between them. The CDR3: CASRPFLRGSNQPQHF. The CDR3 bases are TGTGCCAGCAGGCCCTTCTTACGAGGGAGCAATCAGCCCCAGCATTTT.

The CDR3 region has the DNA TGTGCCAGCAGCTGGGGAGCGGGAGGTTCCACCGGGGAGCTGTTTTTT. This encodes CASSWGAGGSTGELFF. The chain is built from TRBV9 and TRBJ2-2; TRBD2 matches 9 bases. The CDR3 length is 16 residues. V lost 4 bases to trimming and J lost 4 bases; unmatched junction nucleotides: 8. Germline V gives CDR1 SGDLS, CDR2 YYNGEE.

The chain combines TRBV9 with TRBJ2-5; 8 nucleotides match TRBD2. V lost 3 bases and J lost 2; bases outside the gene matches: 3. The germline gives CDR1 SGDLS, CDR2 YYNGEE. This CDR3 contains 14 residues. The CDR3 is CASSGGGIQETQYF. The CDR3 bases are TGTGCCAGCAGCGGCGGGGGGATTCAAGAGACCCAGTACTTC.

The chain joins TRBV5-1 to TRBJ2-7; 11 nucleotides line up with TRBD2. The germline gives CDR1 SGHRS, CDR2 YFSETQ. CDR3 size: 15 residues. J was trimmed by 1 base and V by 5 bases; bases with no gene match: 5. CDR3 protein: CASSPTSGASYEQYF. CDR3 DNA sequence: TGCGCCAGCAGTCCGACTAGCGGGGCATCCTACGAGCAGTACTTC.

V usage is TRBV5-8 and J usage is TRBJ2-7, with D perhaps TRBD1 or TRBD2 (5 bases each). Per germline, CDR1 SGHTS and CDR2 YDEGEE. The V gene lost 2 bases and the J gene lost 3 bases, with 15 bases spanning the gap. CDR3 length: 15 amino acids. Here the CDR3 DNA reads TGTGCCAGCAGCTTCGAAGGGACGGAACTCTACGAGCAGTACTTC. Translated, it gives CASSFEGTELYEQYF.

This chain links TRBV30 with TRBJ1-1, with D possibly TRBD1 on 5 matching bases. In germline, CDR1 is GTSNPN, CDR2 SVGIG (reference sequence). The CDR3 runs 14 residues. Trimming took off 3 bases at V and 1 base at J, with 12 bases between the two ends. This chain's CDR3 is CAWRGRQTNTEAFF. DNA for the CDR3: TGTGCCTGGAGAGGGAGACAGACGAACACTGAAGCTTTCTTT.

The rearrangement uses TRBV28 and TRBJ1-1; no clear D. CDR1 MDHEN and CDR2 SYDVKM come from the germline V gene. The CDR3 consists of 13 residues. V was pared by 1 base and J by 8 bases, with 11 bases between. CDR3 protein: CASSLLTLREAFF. The CDR3 DNA follows: TGTGCCAGCAGTTTATTGACGCTGAGGGAAGCTTTCTTT.

This chain links TRBV5-1 with TRBJ2-5; the match to TRBD2 covers 9 bases. There are 15 residues in the CDR3. V was clipped by 1 base and J by 5 bases; unmatched bases: 6. Per the germline V gene, CDR1 is SGHRS and CDR2 is YFSETQ. The CDR3 reads CASSLNAGGGETQYF. The CDR3 nucleotides read TGCGCCAGCAGCTTGAATGCGGGAGGGGGGGAGACCCAGTACTTC.

For this clone: At one end, the junction sequence differs from germline, possibly due to a read error. The rearrangement links TRBV6-1 to TRBJ1-3; no clear D gene. The germline gives CDR1 MNHNS, CDR2 SASEGT. This CDR3 is built from 16 residues. CDR3 nucleotide sequence: TGTGCCATCAGTGAGTCTACGGGCTCCTCTGGAAACACCATATATTTT. Its protein is CAISESTGSSGNTIYF.

The chain joins TRBV6-1 to TRBJ2-6, with no clear D. The V end was cut by 3 bases, the J end by 0 bases, with 6 bases between. The CDR3 runs 15 residues. The V gene's germline CDR1 is MNHNS and CDR2 SASEGT. DNA of the CDR3: TGTGCCAGCAGTGATGGTTTCTCTGGGGCCAACGTCCTGACTTTC. The encoded protein is CASSDGFSGANVLTF.

This clone appeared a few times. This chain links TRBV6-5 with TRBJ2-5; 7 positions match TRBD2. With 0 bases clipped from V and 4 bases from J, the junction kept 8 bases outside the gene matches. Looked up from germline, CDR1 is MNHEY and CDR2 is SVGAGI. This CDR3 is built from 16 residues. Written as DNA, the CDR3 is TGTGCCAGCAGTTACTCATCGGGGAGGGGCGGAGAGACCCAGTACTTC. This codes for CASSYSSGRGGETQYF.

This clone was found a few times. This sequence joins TRBV30 and TRBJ1-1; 9 positions match TRBD1. Trimming at V came to 1 base and at J to 7 bases, leaving 7 bases not matched to a gene. Germline V gene data show CDR1 as GTSNPN and CDR2 as SVGIG (reference sequence). The CDR3 sequence is 14 residues long. The CDR3 DNA reads as TGTGCCTGGAGTGCCTCCACAGGGGGCGTTGAAGCTTTCTTT. Its protein is CAWSASTGGVEAFF. Together with reference TRBV30 and TRBJ1-1, the CDR3 gives the full variable domain: SQTIHQWPATLVQPVGSPLSLECTVEGTSNPNLYWYRQAAGRGLQLLFYSVGIGQISSEVPQNLSASRPQDRQFILSSKKLLLSDSGFYLCAWSASTGGVEAFFGQGTRLTVV.

V usage is TRBV27 and J usage is TRBJ2-5, with a possible D match to TRBD2 (5 bases). Germline assignment: CDR1 MNHEY and CDR2 SMNVEV (reference sequence). The V gene lost 5 bases and the J gene lost 0 bases, with 10 bases spanning the gap. The CDR3 runs to 14 residues. The CDR3 region is CASSGTGNQETQYF. The CDR3 nucleotides are TGTGCCAGCAGTGGTACGGGGAACCAAGAGACCCAGTACTTC.

The CDR3 nucleotides are TGTGCCAGTAGGCCGACAGGCCTCATGAACACTGAAGCTTTCTTT. This encodes CASRPTGLMNTEAFF. The chain joins TRBV19 to TRBJ1-1; a possible D gene is TRBD1 (6 bases). This CDR3 region has 15 residues. From germline, CDR1 is LNHDA and CDR2 SQIVND (reference sequence). Trimming took off 6 bases at V and 0 bases at J, with 14 bases between the two ends.

V and J are TRBV2 and TRBJ1-2; D is unclear. The germline CDR1 and CDR2 sequences are SNHLY and FYNNEI. CDR3 length equals 12 residues. V lost 2 bases to trimming and J lost 3 bases, with 4 bases between them. CDR3 region: CASSERDYGYTF. In nucleotides, the CDR3 is TGTGCCAGCAGTGAACGTGACTATGGCTACACCTTC.

This clone occurred a few times. The gene calls are TRBV5-1 and TRBJ2-7; D possibly corresponds to TRBD2 (6 bases). This CDR3 has 16 residues. V dropped 4 bases and J dropped 1 base, with 18 bases sitting between them. Germline lookup yields CDR1 SGHRS and CDR2 YFSETQ. The CDR3 loop is CASSASSGVGSYEQYF. The CDR3 nucleotides are TGCGCCAGCAGCGCATCCTCGGGGGTAGGATCCTACGAGCAGTACTTC.

The chain uses TRBV5-6 and TRBJ1-5; D is uncertain. CDR1 is SGHDT, CDR2 YYEEEE, per germline. This CDR3 comprises 16 residues. V lost 0 bases to trimming and J lost 4 bases, with 14 bases between them. The DNA for the CDR3 is TGTGCCAGCAGCTTGGGGGCGGGTAGAGCGAATCAGCCCCAGCATTTT. This sequence encodes CASSLGAGRANQPQHF.

This rearrangement joins TRBV18 to TRBJ1-2; D perhaps matches TRBD1 (6 bases). Trimming removed 6 bases from V and 6 bases from J, with 14 bases in between. Per the germline V gene, CDR1 is KGHSH and CDR2 is LQKENI. The CDR3 totals 13 residues. The CDR3 DNA reads TGTGCCAGCTCCTCCCGGGACACCGATGGCTACACCTTC. Translation: CASSSRDTDGYTF.

This chain joins TRBV9 and TRBJ1-1; D is uncertain. The CDR3 spans 13 residues. Germline CDR1 reads SGDLS; CDR2 reads YYNGEE. Trimming cost V 2 bases and J 5 bases, with 10 bases left between them. This CDR3 is CASSVEGETEAFF. CDR3 bases: TGTGCCAGCAGCGTGGAGGGAGAGACTGAAGCTTTCTTT.

This clone has more than one count but fewer than ten. This CDR3 reads CASSVWTNTEAFF. In nucleotides, the CDR3 is TGTGCCAGCAGCGTTTGGACGAACACTGAAGCTTTCTTT. The V gene is TRBV9, the J gene TRBJ1-1; no clear D. Trimming pared 2 bases from V and 1 base from J, leaving 6 bases between. The CDR3 covers 13 residues. Germline CDR1 reads SGDLS; CDR2 reads YYNGEE.

This clone showed up just a few times. The chain couples TRBV30 to TRBJ1-5; 9 bases match TRBD1. V trimming: 3 bases; J trimming: 5 bases; junction bases outside the gene matches: 8. This CDR3 has 15 residues. Germline assignment: CDR1 GTSNPN and CDR2 SVGIG (reference sequence). The CDR3 here is CAWSLRDRVDQPQHF. The CDR3 bases are TGTGCCTGGAGCCTCCGGGACAGGGTGGATCAGCCCCAGCATTTT.